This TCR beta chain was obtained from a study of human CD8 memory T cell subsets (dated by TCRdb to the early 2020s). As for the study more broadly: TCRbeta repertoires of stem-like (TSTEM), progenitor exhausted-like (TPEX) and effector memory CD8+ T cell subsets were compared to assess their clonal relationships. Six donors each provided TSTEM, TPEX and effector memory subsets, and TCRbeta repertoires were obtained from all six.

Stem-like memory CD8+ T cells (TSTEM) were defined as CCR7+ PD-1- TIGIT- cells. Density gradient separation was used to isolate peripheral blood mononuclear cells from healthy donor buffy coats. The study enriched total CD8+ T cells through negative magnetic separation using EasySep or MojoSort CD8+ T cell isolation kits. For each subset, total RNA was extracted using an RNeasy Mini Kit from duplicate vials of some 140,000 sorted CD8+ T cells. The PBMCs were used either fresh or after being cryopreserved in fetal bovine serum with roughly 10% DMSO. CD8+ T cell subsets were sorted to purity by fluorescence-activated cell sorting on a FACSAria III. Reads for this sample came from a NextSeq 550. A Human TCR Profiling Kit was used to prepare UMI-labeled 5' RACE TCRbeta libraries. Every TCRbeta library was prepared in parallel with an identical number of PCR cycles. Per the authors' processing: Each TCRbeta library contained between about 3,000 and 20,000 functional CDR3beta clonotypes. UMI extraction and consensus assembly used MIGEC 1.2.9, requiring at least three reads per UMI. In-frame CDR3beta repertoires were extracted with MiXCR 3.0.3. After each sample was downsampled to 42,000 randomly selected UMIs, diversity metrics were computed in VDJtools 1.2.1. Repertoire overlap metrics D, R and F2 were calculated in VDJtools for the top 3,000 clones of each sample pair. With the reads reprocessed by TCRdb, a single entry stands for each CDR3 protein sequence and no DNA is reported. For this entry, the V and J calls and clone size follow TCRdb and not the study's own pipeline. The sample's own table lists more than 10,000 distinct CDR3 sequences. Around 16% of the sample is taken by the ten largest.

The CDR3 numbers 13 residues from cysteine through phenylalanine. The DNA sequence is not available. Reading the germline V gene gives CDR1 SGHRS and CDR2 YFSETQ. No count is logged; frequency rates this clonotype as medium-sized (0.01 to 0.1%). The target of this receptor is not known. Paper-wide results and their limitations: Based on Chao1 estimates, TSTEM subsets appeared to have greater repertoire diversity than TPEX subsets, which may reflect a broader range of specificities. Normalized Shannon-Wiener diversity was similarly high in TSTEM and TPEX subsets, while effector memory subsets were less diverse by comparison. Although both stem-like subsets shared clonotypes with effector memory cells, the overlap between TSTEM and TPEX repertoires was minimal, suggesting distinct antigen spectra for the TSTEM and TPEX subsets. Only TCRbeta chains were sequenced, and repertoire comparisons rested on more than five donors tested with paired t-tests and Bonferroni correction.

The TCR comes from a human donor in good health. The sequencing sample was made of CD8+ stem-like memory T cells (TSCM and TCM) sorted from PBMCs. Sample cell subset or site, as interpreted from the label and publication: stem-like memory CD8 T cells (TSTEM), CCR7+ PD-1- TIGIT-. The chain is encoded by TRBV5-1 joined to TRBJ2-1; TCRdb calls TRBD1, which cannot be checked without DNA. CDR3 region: CASSLAGTDEQFF.